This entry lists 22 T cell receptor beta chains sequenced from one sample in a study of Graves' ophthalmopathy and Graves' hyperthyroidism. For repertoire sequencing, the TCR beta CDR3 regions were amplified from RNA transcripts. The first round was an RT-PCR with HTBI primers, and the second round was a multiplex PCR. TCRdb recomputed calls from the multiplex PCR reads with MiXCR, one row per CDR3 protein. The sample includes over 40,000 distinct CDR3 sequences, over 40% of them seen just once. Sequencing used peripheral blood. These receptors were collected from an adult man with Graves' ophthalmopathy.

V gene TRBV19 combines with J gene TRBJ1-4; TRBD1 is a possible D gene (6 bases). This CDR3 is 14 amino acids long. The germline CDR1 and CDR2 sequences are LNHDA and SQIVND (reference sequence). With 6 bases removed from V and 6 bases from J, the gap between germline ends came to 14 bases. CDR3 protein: CASSTWTADEKLFF. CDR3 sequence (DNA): TGTGCCAGTAGCACCTGGACAGCCGATGAAAAACTGTTTTTT.

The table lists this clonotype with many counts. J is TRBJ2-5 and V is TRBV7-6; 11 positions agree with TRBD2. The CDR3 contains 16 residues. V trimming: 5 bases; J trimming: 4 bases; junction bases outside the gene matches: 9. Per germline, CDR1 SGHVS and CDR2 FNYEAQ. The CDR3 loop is CASSPIAGGQRETQYF. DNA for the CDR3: TGTGCCAGCAGCCCAATAGCGGGGGGGCAAAGAGAGACCCAGTACTTC.

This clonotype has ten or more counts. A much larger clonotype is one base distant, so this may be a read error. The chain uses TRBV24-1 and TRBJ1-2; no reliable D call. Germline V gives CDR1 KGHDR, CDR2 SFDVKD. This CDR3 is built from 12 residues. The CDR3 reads CATSDSTSGHTF. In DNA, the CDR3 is TGTGCCACCAGTGATTCAACGAGTGGCCACACCTTC.

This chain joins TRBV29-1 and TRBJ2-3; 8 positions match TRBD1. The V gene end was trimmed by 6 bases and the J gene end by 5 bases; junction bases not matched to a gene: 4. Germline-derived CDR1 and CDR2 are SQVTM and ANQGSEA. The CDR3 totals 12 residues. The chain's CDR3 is CSVTGGEDTQYF. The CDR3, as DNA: TGCAGCGTCACAGGGGGTGAAGATACGCAGTATTTT.

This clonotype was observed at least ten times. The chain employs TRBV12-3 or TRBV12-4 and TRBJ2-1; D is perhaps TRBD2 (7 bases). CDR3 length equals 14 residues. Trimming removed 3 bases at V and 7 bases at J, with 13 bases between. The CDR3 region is CASSFGGGLNEQFF. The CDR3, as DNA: TGTGCCAGCAGTTTCGGCGGGGGCCTTAATGAGCAGTTCTTC.

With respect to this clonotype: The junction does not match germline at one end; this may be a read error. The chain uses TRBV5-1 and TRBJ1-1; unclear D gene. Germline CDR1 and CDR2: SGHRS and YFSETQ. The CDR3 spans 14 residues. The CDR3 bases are TGTGCCAGCAGCTGGACTACATTGAACACTGAGGCTTTCTTT. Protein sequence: CASSWTTLNTEAFF. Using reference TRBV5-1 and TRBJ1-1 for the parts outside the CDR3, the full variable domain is KAGVTQTPRYLIKTRGQQVTLSCSPISGHRSVSWYQQTPGQGLQFLFEYFSETQRNKGNFPGRFSGRQFSNSRSEMNVSTLELGDSALYLCASSWTTLNTEAFFGQGTRLTVV.

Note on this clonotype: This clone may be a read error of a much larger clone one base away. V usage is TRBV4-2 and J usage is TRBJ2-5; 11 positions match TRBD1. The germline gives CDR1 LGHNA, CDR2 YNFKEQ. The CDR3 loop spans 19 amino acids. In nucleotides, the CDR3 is TGTGCCAGCAGCCAAGATCGGGACAGGGGGAGAGGTGGGCGAGAGGCCCAGTACTTC. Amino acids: CASSQDRDRGRGGREAQYF.

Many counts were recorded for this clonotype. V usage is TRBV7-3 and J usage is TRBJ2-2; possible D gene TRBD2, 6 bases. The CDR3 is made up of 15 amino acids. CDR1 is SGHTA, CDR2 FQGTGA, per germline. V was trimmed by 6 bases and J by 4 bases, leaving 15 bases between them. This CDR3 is CASSLGGDGTGELFF. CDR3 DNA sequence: TGTGCCAGCAGTCTTGGCGGGGACGGCACCGGGGAGCTGTTTTTT.

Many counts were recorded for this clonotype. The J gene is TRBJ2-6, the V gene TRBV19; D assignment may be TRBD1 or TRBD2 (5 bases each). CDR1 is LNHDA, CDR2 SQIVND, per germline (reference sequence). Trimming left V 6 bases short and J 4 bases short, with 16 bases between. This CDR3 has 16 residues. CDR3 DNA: TGTGCCAGTAGCCGACGCCGGGGCTGGGGGGCCAACGTCCTGACTTTC. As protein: CASSRRRGWGANVLTF.

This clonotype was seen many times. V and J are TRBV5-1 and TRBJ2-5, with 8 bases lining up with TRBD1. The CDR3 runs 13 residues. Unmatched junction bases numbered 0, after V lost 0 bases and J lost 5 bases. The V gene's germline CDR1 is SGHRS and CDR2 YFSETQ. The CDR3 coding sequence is TGCGCCAGCAGCTTGGACAGGGGGGAGACCCAGTACTTC. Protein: CASSLDRGETQYF.

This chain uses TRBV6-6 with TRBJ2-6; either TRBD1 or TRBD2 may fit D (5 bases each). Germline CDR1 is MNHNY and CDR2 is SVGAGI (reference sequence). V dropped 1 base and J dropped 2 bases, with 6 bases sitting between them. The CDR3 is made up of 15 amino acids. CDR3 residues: CASSYLGAGANVLTF. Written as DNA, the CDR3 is TGTGCCAGCAGTTACTTGGGGGCTGGGGCCAACGTCCTGACTTTC.

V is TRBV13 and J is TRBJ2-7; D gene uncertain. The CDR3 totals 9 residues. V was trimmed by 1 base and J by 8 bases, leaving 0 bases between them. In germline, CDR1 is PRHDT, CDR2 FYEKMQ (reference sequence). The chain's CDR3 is CASSLEQYF. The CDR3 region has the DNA TGTGCCAGCAGCTTAGAGCAGTACTTC.

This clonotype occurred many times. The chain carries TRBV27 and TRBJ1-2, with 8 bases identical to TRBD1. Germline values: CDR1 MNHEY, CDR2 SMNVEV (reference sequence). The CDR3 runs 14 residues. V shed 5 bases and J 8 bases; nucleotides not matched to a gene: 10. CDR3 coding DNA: TGTGCCAGCAGTCCCGGGACAGGTGGGCGGGGCTACACCTTC. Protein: CASSPGTGGRGYTF.

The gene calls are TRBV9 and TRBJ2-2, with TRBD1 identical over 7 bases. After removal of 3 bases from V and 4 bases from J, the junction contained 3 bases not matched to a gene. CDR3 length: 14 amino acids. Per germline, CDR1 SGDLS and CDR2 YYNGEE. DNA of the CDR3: TGTGCCAGCAGCGGGGCAGGGGGCACCGGGGAGCTGTTTTTT. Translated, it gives CASSGAGGTGELFF.

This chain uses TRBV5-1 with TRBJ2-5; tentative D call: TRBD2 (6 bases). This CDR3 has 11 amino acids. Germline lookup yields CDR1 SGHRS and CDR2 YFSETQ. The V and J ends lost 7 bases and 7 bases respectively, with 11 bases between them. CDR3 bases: TGCGCCAGCGGAGGGGAAGCGACCCAGTACTTC. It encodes CASGGEATQYF.

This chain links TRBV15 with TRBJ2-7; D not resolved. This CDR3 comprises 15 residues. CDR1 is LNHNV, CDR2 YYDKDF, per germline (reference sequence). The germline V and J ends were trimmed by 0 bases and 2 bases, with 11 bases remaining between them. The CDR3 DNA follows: TGTGCCACCAGCAGAGATAGTGTCGGAGCCTACGAGCAGTACTTC. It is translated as CATSRDSVGAYEQYF.

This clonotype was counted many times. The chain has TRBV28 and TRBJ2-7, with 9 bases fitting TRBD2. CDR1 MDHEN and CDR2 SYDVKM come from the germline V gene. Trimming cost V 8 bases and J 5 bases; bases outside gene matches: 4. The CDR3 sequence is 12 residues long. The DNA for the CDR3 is TGTGCCAGCGGTAGCGGGAGCCACGAGCAGTACTTC. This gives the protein CASGSGSHEQYF. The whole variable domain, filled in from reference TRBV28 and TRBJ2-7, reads DVKVTQSSRYLVKRTGEKVFLECVQDMDHENMFWYRQDPGLGLRLIYFSYDVKMKEKGDIPEGYSVSREKKERFSLILESASTNQTSMYLCASGSGSHEQYFGPGTRLTVT.

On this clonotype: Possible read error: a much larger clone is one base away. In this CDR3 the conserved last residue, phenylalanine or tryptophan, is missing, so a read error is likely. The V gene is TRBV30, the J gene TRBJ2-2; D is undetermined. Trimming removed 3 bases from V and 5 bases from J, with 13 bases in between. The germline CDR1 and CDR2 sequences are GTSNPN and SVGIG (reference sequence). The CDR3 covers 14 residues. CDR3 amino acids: CAWRKARRTGELFS. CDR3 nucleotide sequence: TGTGCCTGGAGAAAGGCCAGGCGTACCGGGGAGCTGTTTTCT.

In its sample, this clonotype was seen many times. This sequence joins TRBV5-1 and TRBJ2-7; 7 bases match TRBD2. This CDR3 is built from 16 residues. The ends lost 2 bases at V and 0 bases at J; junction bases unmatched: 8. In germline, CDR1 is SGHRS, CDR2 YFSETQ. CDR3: CASSFGGGDYSYEQYF. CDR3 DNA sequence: TGCGCCAGCAGCTTTGGGGGGGGGGACTACTCCTACGAGCAGTACTTC.

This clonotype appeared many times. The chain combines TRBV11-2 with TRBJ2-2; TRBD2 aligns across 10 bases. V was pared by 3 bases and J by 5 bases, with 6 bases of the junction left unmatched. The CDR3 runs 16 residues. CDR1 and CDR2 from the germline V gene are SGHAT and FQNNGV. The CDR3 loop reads CASSFGAGGRTGELFF. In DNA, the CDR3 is TGTGCCAGCAGCTTCGGAGCGGGGGGGCGGACCGGGGAGCTGTTTTTT.

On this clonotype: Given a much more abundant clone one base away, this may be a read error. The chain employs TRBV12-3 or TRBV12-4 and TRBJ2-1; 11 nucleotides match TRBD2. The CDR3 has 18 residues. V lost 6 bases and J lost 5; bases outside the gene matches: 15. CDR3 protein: CASRAGLAARELNNEQFF. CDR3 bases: TGTGCCAGCAGAGCGGGACTAGCGGCCAGAGAATTGAACAATGAGCAGTTCTTC.

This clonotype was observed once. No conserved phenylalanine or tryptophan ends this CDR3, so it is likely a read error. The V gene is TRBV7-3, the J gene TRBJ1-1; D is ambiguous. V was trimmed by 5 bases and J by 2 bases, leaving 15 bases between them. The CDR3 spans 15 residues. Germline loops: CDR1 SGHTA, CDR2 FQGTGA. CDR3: CASSRQMMPNTEAFL. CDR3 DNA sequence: TGTGCCAGCAGCAGGCAGATGATGCCCAACACTGAAGCTTTCTTG.